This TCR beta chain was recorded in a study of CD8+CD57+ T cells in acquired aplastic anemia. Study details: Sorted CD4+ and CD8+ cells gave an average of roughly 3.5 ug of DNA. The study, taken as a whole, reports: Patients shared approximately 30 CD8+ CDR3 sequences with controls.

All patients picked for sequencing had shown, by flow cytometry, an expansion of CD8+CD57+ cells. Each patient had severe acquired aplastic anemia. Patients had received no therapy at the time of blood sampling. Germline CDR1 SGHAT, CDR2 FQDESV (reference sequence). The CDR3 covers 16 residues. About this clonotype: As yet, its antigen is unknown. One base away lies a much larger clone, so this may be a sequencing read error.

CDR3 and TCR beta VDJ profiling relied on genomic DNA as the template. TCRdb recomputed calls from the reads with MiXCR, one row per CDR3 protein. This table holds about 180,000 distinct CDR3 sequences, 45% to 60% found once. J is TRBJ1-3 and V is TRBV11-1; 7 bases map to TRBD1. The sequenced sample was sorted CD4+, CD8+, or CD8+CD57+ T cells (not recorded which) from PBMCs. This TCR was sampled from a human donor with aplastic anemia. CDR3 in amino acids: CASSSIGGRSRNTIYF. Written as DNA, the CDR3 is TGTGCCAGCAGCTCGATAGGGGGCCGCTCTAGAAACACCATATATTTT.